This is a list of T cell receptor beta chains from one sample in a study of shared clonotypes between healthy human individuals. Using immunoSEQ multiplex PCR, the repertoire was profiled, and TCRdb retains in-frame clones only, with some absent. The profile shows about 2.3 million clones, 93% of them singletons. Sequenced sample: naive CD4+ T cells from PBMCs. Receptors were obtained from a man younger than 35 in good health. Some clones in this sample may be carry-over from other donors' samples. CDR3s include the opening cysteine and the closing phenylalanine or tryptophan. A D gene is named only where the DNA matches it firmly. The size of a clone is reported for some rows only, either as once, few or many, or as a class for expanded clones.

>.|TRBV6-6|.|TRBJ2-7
CASSYDFSYEQYF
TGTGCCAGCAGTTACGACTTCTCCTACGAGCAGTACTTC
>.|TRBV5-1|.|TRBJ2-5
CASSLDVQETQYF
TGCGCCAGCAGCTTGGACGTCCAAGAGACCCAGTACTTC
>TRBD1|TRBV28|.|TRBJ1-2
CASSPAGTGGSGYTF
TGCGCCAGCAGTCCCGCCGGGACAGGGGGGTCTGGCTACACCTTC
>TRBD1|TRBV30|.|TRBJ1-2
CAWSPRKGTGAYGYTF
TGTGCCTGGAGCCCCCGAAAGGGGACAGGGGCCTATGGCTACACCTTC
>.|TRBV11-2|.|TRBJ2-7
CASSRTSYEQYF
TGTGCCAGCAGCCGAACGAGCTACGAGCAGTACTTC
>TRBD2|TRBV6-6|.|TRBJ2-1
CASTRGASGLNEQFF
TGTGCCAGCACTCGGGGGGCTAGCGGGTTGAATGAGCAGTTCTTC
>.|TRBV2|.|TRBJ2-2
CASRGDQRLTGELFF
TGTGCCAGCAGGGGAGATCAGCGGCTCACCGGGGAGCTGTTTTTT
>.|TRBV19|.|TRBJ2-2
CASSMRGQGPTGELFF
TGTGCCAGTAGTATGAGAGGGCAGGGGCCTACCGGGGAGCTGTTTTTT
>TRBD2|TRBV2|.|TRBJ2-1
CASSVSGGSYNEQFF
TGTGCCAGCAGTGTTAGCGGGGGTTCCTACAATGAGCAGTTCTTC
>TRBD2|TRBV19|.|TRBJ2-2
CASSPGLAGGRYITGELFF
TGTGCCAGTAGCCCTGGACTAGCGGGAGGCCGATATATAACCGGGGAGCTGTTTTTT
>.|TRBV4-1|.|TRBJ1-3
CASSPRRAGNTIYF
TGCGCCAGCAGCCCCCGGAGGGCTGGAAACACCATATATTTT
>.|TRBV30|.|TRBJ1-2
CAWTTGGNGYTF
TGTGCCTGGACTACGGGGGGAAATGGCTACACCTTC
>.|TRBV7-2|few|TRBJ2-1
CASSSGTYNEQFF
TGTGCCAGCAGCTCCGGCACCTACAATGAGCAGTTCTTC
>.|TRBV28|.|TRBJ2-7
CASSLRQYTYEQYF
TGTGCCAGCAGTTTAAGACAGTATACCTACGAGCAGTACTTC
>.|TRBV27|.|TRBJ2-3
CASSPRADTQYF
TGTGCCAGCAGTCCCCGGGCCGATACGCAGTATTTT
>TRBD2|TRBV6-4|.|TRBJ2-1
CASSTHHTSGRAEQFF
TGTGCCAGCAGTACACACCACACTAGCGGGAGGGCGGAGCAGTTCTTC
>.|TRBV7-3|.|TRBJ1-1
CASSPGGLNTEAFF
TGTGCCAGCAGCCCCGGGGGGTTGAACACTGAAGCTTTCTTT
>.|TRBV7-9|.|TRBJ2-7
CASSLAESYEQYF
TGTGCCAGCAGCTTAGCAGAAAGTTACGAGCAGTACTTC
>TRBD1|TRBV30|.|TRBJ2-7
CAWAGQGVGEQYF
TGTGCCTGGGCGGGACAGGGGGTAGGGGAGCAGTACTTC
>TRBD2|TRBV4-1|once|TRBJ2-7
CASSRGTSGSYEQYF
TGCGCCAGCAGCCGCGGGACTAGCGGCAGTTACGAGCAGTACTTC
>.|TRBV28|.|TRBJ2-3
CASSLGGRGDTQYF
TGTGCCAGCAGTTTGGGAGGCCGGGGAGATACGCAGTATTTT
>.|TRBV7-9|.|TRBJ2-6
CASTGLGKANVLTF
TGTGCCAGCACCGGACTGGGTAAGGCCAACGTCCTGACTTTC
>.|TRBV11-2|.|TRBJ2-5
CASSHLRETQYF
TGTGCCAGCAGCCATCTCCGGGAGACCCAGTACTTC
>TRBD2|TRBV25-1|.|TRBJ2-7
CASSDPGLAGRTYEQYF
TGTGCCAGCAGTGATCCCGGACTAGCGGGACGGACCTACGAGCAGTACTTC
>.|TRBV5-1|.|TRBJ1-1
CASTPRGANEAFF
TGCGCCAGCACTCCCCGGGGGGCTAATGAAGCTTTCTTT
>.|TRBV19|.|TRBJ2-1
CASRSDQGGSYNEQFF
TGTGCCAGTAGGAGCGATCAGGGGGGATCCTACAATGAGCAGTTCTTC
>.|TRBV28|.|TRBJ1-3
CASLESRGSGNTIYF
TGTGCCAGCCTGGAGTCGCGGGGATCTGGAAACACCATATATTTT
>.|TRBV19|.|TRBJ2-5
CASSIRPEETQYF
TGTGCCAGTAGTATACGGCCTGAAGAGACCCAGTACTTC
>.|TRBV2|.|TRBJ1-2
CASTRDASGYTF
TGTGCCAGCACCAGGGACGCTTCTGGCTACACCTTC
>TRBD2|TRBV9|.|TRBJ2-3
CASSPYGTSGRKADTQYF
TGTGCCAGCAGCCCATATGGGACTAGCGGGAGGAAGGCAGATACGCAGTATTTT
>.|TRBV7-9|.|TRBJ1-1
CASSPNTGRTEAFF
TGTGCCAGCAGCCCGAACACGGGACGGACTGAAGCTTTCTTT
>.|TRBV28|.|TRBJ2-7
CASSLPSSDEQYF
TGTGCCAGCAGTTTACCCAGCAGTGACGAGCAGTACTTC
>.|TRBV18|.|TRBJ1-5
CASSRAGTTDQPQHF
TGTGCCAGCTCACGGGCGGGCACGACAGATCAGCCCCAGCATTTT
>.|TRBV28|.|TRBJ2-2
CASSGTTDSLGTTGELFF
TGTGCCAGCAGCGGAACGACCGACAGCCTTGGAACAACCGGGGAGCTGTTTTTT
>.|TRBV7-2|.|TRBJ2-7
CASSLHQGGGEQYF
TGTGCCAGCAGCTTACACCAGGGGGGCGGCGAGCAGTACTTC
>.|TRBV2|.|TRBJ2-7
CASGWGTYSYEQYF
TGTGCCAGTGGGTGGGGGACATACTCCTACGAGCAGTACTTC
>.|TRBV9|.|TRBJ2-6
CASSVEGAGANVLTF
TGTGCCAGCAGCGTAGAAGGGGCTGGGGCCAACGTCCTGACTTTC
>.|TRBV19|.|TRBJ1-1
CASSPRGRAYTEAFF
TGTGCCAGTAGTCCTCGGGGCAGGGCGTACACTGAAGCTTTCTTT
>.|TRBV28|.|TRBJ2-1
CASSFGFDPYNEQFF
TGTGCCAGCAGTTTTGGTTTCGATCCCTACAATGAGCAGTTCTTC
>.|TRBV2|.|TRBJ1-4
CASSLATPNEKLFF
TGTGCCAGCAGTCTTGCGACTCCTAATGAAAAACTGTTTTTT
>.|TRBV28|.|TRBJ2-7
CASGGLNEQYF
TGTGCCAGCGGTGGGTTGAACGAGCAGTACTTC
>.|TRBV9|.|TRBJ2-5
CASSHSGHLQETQYF
TGTGCCAGCAGCCATAGCGGCCACCTCCAGGAGACCCAGTACTTC
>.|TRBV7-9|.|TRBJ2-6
CASSLGSGANVLTF
TGTGCCAGCAGCTTGGGCTCAGGGGCCAACGTCCTGACTTTC
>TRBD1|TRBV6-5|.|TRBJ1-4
CAVKATGPDELFF
TGTGCCGTAAAAGCGACAGGGCCTGATGAACTGTTTTTT
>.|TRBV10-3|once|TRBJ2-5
CAISEGRDETQYF
TGTGCCATCAGTGAGGGCAGGGATGAGACCCAGTACTTC
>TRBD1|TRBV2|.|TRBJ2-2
CASSDVWDRANTGELFF
TGTGCCAGCAGTGATGTTTGGGACAGGGCGAACACCGGGGAGCTGTTTTTT